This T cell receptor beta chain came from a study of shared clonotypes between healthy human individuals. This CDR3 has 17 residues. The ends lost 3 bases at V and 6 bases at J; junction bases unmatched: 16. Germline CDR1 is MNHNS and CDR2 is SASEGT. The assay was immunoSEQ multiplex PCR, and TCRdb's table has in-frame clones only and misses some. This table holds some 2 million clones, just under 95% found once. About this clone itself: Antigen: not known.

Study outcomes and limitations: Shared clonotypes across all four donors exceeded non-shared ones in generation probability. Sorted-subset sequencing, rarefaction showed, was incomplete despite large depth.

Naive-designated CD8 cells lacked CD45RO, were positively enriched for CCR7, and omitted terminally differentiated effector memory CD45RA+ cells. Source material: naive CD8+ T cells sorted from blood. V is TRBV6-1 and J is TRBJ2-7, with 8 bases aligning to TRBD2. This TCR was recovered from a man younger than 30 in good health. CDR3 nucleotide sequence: TGTGCCAGCAGTGACGATGGCCCCAGCGGGAGCTGGATCGAGCAGTACTTC. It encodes CASSDDGPSGSWIEQYF.